Each of the 7 T cell receptor beta chains below was sequenced from the same sample in a study of Ad26.COV2.S vaccination and SARS-CoV-2 variants. Sequenced by immunoSEQ multiplex PCR; TCRdb stores in-frame clones only, minus some. The profile shows hundreds of thousands of clones, roughly 87% of them singletons. Treatment indicated: 15 to 20 received Ad26.COV2.S at low or high dose, single or two shots; about 5 received placebo; per-sample allocation not given. Samples came from day 63 after the first vaccine or placebo injection. Specimen: peripheral blood, collected in a trial of Ad26.COV2.S vaccine versus placebo. The receptors were gathered from a person between 18 and 59 years old who received the Ad26.COV2.S COVID-19 vaccine or a placebo.

V is TRBV6-6 and J is TRBJ1-2; 11 bases fit TRBD1. Germline CDR1 MNHNY, CDR2 SVGAGI (reference sequence). The junction had 10 bases not matched to a gene; V was cut back by 10 bases and J by 6 bases. The CDR3 consists of 14 residues. CDR3 loop: CATTGDRGIDGYTF. The CDR3 nucleotides are TGTGCCACCACGGGGGACAGGGGGATAGATGGCTACACCTTC.

V and J are TRBV30 and TRBJ1-2; D uncertain. The CDR3 runs 10 residues. V shed 5 bases and J shed 4 bases, with 5 bases lying between them. The germline V gene has CDR1 GTSNPN and CDR2 SVGIG (reference sequence). This CDR3 reads CAWYSYGYTF. CDR3 sequence (DNA): TGTGCCTGGTACAGCTATGGCTACACCTTC.

The chain combines TRBV6-5 with TRBJ2-7, with D possibly matching TRBD2 (6 bases). Germline V CDR1 and CDR2: MNHEY, SVGAGI. The CDR3 spans 13 residues. Trimming stripped 7 bases from V and 0 bases from J, with 10 bases between. The CDR3 loop reads CASIGGTSYEQYF. Here the CDR3 DNA reads TGTGCCAGCATCGGAGGGACCTCCTACGAGCAGTACTTC.

Here the CDR3 DNA reads TGTGCCAGCAGCTTGGGTTCCGGGGGTAACTATGGCTACACCTTC. It codes for CASSLGSGGNYGYTF. The rearrangement joins TRBV5-6 to TRBJ1-2; D is possibly TRBD1 (5 bases). There are 15 residues in the CDR3. Germline assignment: CDR1 SGHDT and CDR2 YYEEEE. Trimming shortened V by 0 bases and J by 1 base, and 10 bases separated the two germline ends.

This clone has a single count. The V call is TRBV4-3, the J call TRBJ1-1, with D perhaps matching TRBD1 (5 bases). Deletions cut 4 bases from V and 5 bases from J, with 17 bases between. The CDR3 extends over 15 amino acids. The germline V gene encodes CDR1 LGHNA and CDR2 YSLEER. The CDR3 reads CASSPTRGAWTEAFF. CDR3 DNA sequence: TGCGCCAGCAGCCCCACTAGGGGCGCGTGGACTGAAGCTTTCTTT.

The J gene is TRBJ1-2, the V gene TRBV15; 7 positions agree with TRBD1. Trimming cost V 5 bases and J 8 bases; bases outside gene matches: 14. The germline V gene encodes CDR1 LNHNV and CDR2 YYDKDF (reference sequence). This CDR3 is 15 amino acids long. The CDR3 region is CATSGGGGGVGGYTF. CDR3 coding DNA: TGTGCCACCAGCGGGGGAGGGGGCGGCGTAGGAGGCTACACCTTC.

V is TRBV9 and J is TRBJ1-6; possible D gene TRBD1, 6 bases. This CDR3 is built from 16 residues. CDR1 and CDR2 (germline): SGDLS, YYNGEE. V was pared by 5 bases and J by 9 bases, with 21 bases between. CDR3 loop: CASREGVFEGGSPLHF. Here the CDR3 DNA reads TGTGCCAGCAGGGAGGGAGTGTTTGAGGGGGGTTCACCCCTCCACTTT.